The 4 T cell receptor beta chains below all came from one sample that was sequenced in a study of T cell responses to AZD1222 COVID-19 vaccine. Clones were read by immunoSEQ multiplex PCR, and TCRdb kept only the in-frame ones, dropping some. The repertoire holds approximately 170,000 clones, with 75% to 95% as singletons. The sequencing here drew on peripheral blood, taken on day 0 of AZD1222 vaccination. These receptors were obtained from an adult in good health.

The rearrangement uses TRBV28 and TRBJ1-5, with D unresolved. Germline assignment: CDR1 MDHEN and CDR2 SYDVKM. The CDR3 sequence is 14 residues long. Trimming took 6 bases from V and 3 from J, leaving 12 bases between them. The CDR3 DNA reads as TGTGCCAGCAGGCATAAGGGTCTCAATCAGCCCCAGCATTTT. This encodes CASRHKGLNQPQHF.

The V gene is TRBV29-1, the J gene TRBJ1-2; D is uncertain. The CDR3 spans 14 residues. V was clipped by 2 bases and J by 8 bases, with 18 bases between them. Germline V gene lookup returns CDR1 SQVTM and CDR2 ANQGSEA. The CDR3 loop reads CSVETGSGPGGYTF. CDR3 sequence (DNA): TGCAGCGTTGAAACTGGTTCAGGTCCTGGAGGCTACACCTTC.

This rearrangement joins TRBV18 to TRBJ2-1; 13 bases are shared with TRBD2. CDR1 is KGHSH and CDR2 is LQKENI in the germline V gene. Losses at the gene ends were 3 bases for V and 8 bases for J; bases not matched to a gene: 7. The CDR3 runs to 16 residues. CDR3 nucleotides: TGTGCCAGCTCACCCCCCGGACTAGCGGGAGCGGATGAGCAGTTCTTC. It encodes CASSPPGLAGADEQFF. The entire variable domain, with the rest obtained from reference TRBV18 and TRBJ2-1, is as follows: NAGVMQNPRHLVRRRGQEARLRCSPMKGHSHVYWYRQLPEEGLKFMVYLQKENIIDESGMPKERFSAEFPKEGPSILRIQQVVRGDSAAYFCASSPPGLAGADEQFFGPGTRLTVL.

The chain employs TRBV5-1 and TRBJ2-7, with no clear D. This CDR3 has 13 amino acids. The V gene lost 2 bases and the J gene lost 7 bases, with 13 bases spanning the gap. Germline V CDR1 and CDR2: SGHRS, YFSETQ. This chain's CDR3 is CASSFSLVEEQYF. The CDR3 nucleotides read TGCGCCAGCAGCTTTTCCCTAGTTGAGGAGCAGTACTTC.